The T cell receptor beta chain under discussion was sequenced for a study of CD8 T cells in ankylosing spondylitis. Findings of the study overall: Certain motif variants had earlier appeared in reactive arthritis synovial fluid and blood. Made up of under 10 highly homologous variants, a TCR beta motif appeared characteristic of ankylosing spondylitis blood.

The sample holds many counts of this clonotype. The antigen is unknown. Library preparation for TCR beta used quantitative 5'-RACE with molecular barcodes. MiXCR, applied by TCRdb to the 5' RACE reads, yields one record per CDR3 protein. The sample lists some 840,000 distinct CDR3 sequences, approximately 12% occurring once. The CDR3 length is 14 residues. The V segment lost 5 bases and the J segment 4 bases; nucleotides outside the gene matches: 4. Looked up from germline, CDR1 is SGHTA and CDR2 is FQGNSA. This TCR was sampled from a male donor with ankylosing spondylitis. The sample was blood, either unsorted or a sorted T cell fraction (not recorded which). The chain recombines TRBV7-2 with TRBJ2-1, with TRBD1 identical over 8 bases. In DNA form, the CDR3 reads TGTGCCAGCAGCCCAAACAGGGGGTACAATGAGCAGTTCTTC. It encodes CASSPNRGYNEQFF. Variable domain in full (rest from reference TRBV7-2 and TRBJ2-1): GAGVSQSPSNKVTEKGKDVELRCDPISGHTALYWYRQSLGQGLEFLIYFQGNSAPDKSGLPSDRFSAERTGGSVSTLTIQRTQQEDSAVYLCASSPNRGYNEQFFGPGTRLTVL.